One sample yielded the 19 T cell receptor beta chains listed below, sequenced in a study of control samples from healthy donors and cancer patients. The repertoire was sequenced with immunoSEQ multiplex PCR; TCRdb's copy has only in-frame clones and lacks some. This sample has 100,000 to 150,000 clones, with over 85% found just once. Sequencing was performed on PBMCs. The origin of the receptors is a man in his fifties with head and neck cancer.

The chain combines TRBV11-2 with TRBJ1-1, with D possibly matching TRBD1 (5 bases). The CDR3 loop spans 14 amino acids. Germline CDR1 reads SGHAT; CDR2 reads FQNNGV. V lost 1 base and J 5 bases, leaving 11 bases between the germline ends. CDR3 DNA: TGTGCCAGCAGCTTAGCAGGGATTGGGACTGAAGCTTTCTTT. It codes for CASSLAGIGTEAFF.

This chain uses TRBV7-9 with TRBJ1-2; 8 bases agree with TRBD1. Unmatched junction bases numbered 9, after V lost 1 base and J lost 5 bases. Looked up from germline, CDR1 is SEHNR and CDR2 is FQNEAQ (reference sequence). The CDR3 consists of 16 residues. This CDR3 is CASSLVGGQGAYGYTF. The CDR3 DNA sequence: TGTGCCAGCAGCTTAGTAGGAGGGCAGGGGGCGTATGGCTACACCTTC.

This sequence joins TRBV11-2 and TRBJ1-1, with 7 bases fitting TRBD1. Germline CDR1 is SGHAT and CDR2 is FQNNGV. The V segment lost 5 bases and the J segment 0 bases; nucleotides outside the gene matches: 12. The CDR3 is 17 residues long. In DNA, the CDR3 is TGTGCCAGCAGCCGCGCAGCAGGGACAGCCATGAACACTGAAGCTTTCTTT. Amino acid sequence: CASSRAAGTAMNTEAFF.

The V call is TRBV19, the J call TRBJ2-3; TRBD2 matches 7 bases. V dropped 5 bases and J dropped 2; count of bases not matched to a gene: 10. The CDR3 contains 16 residues. CDR1 and CDR2 (germline): LNHDA, SQIVND (reference sequence). DNA of the CDR3: TGTGCCAGTAGTGTCCGGACTAGTCCGGTCACAGATACGCAGTATTTT. Protein sequence: CASSVRTSPVTDTQYF.

The V and J genes are TRBV28 and TRBJ1-6; no clear D gene. The CDR3 has 14 residues. With 6 bases removed from V and 10 bases from J, the gap between germline ends came to 16 bases. Germline V gene data show CDR1 as MDHEN and CDR2 as SYDVKM. CDR3 loop: CASRRDAGESPLHF. DNA for the CDR3: TGTGCCAGCAGAAGGGATGCGGGAGAATCACCCCTCCACTTT.

The genes are TRBV7-2 and TRBJ2-6, with unresolved D. The CDR3 covers 12 residues. CDR1 is SGHTA and CDR2 is FQGNSA in the germline V gene. V was cut by 2 bases and J by 15 bases, with 11 bases left in between. CDR3 residues: CASSLTERGLTF. The CDR3 DNA reads TGTGCCAGCAGCTTAACCGAGAGAGGCCTGACTTTC.

The chain joins TRBV11-2 to TRBJ2-5; D is undetermined. Between the trimmed V and J ends, which lost 2 bases and 5 bases, there was a span of 9 bases. From germline, CDR1 is SGHAT and CDR2 FQNNGV. This CDR3 has 13 amino acids. The DNA of the CDR3 is TGTGCCAGCAGCTTAATCCCTAGGGAGACCCAGTACTTC. It translates to CASSLIPRETQYF.

The J gene is TRBJ2-3, the V gene TRBV12-5, with TRBD2 matching over 7 bases. Unmatched junction bases numbered 8, after V lost 7 bases and J lost 4 bases. Germline assignment: CDR1 LGHNT and CDR2 FRNRAP. The CDR3 covers 14 residues. CDR3 sequence: CASAWGGIADTQYF. The CDR3 nucleotides are TGTGCTAGTGCCTGGGGGGGGATAGCAGATACGCAGTATTTT.

The J gene is TRBJ1-2, the V gene TRBV6-1, with 7 bases matching TRBD1. Germline loops: CDR1 MNHNS, CDR2 SASEGT. This CDR3 region has 14 residues. Trimming removed 2 bases from V and 4 bases from J; junction bases left unmatched: 4. CDR3 protein: CASSEWGDSYGYTF. CDR3 nucleotides: TGTGCCAGCAGTGAATGGGGGGACAGCTATGGCTACACCTTC.

This clone was seen once. The rearrangement joins TRBV5-1 to TRBJ2-1; D may correspond to TRBD1 or TRBD2 (6 bases each). Germline assignment: CDR1 SGHRS and CDR2 YFSETQ. Trimming left V 2 bases short and J 9 bases short, with 12 bases between. The length of the CDR3 is 13 residues. CDR3: CASSFTGGGEQFF. The CDR3, as DNA: TGCGCCAGCAGCTTCACCGGAGGGGGTGAGCAGTTCTTC.

Turning to this clone: This CDR3 is also generated by other DNA sequences in the sample. The gene calls are TRBV5-1 and TRBJ2-3; 14 bases fit TRBD2. The V segment lost 5 bases and the J segment 6 bases; nucleotides outside the gene matches: 11. CDR3 size: 17 residues. Germline V lookup: CDR1 SGHRS, CDR2 YFSETQ. The CDR3 sequence: CASSLNGLAGGGDTQYF. The CDR3, as DNA: TGCGCCAGCAGTTTGAACGGACTAGCGGGAGGAGGTGATACGCAGTATTTT.

The chain combines TRBV5-5 with TRBJ2-6; D ambiguous. The CDR3 covers 17 residues. CDR1 SGHKS and CDR2 YYEKEE come from the germline V gene (reference sequence). Trimming took 4 bases from V and 3 from J, leaving 17 bases between them. The CDR3 DNA follows: TGTGCCAGCAGCGGAACGATAGTTCCTCTTGGGGCCAACGTCCTGACTTTC. Its protein product is CASSGTIVPLGANVLTF.

The rearrangement links TRBV19 to TRBJ1-5; TRBD1 is a possible D gene (5 bases). The V end was cut by 4 bases, the J end by 0 bases, with 10 bases between. The CDR3 consists of 15 residues. Germline V lookup: CDR1 LNHDA, CDR2 SQIVND (reference sequence). The DNA for the CDR3 is TGTGCCAGTAGTACTTGGGGGGATAGCAATCAGCCCCAGCATTTT. Its translation is CASSTWGDSNQPQHF.

This chain joins TRBV6-6 and TRBJ1-1, with TRBD1 matching over 9 bases. CDR3 length: 14 residues. Per germline, CDR1 MNHNY and CDR2 SVGAGI (reference sequence). V was clipped by 6 bases and J by 3 bases; unmatched bases: 5. CDR3 loop: CASRQDRGYTEAFF. DNA of the CDR3: TGTGCCAGCAGGCAGGACAGGGGTTACACTGAAGCTTTCTTT.

Of note for this clone: One junction end does not reproduce the germline sequence, and a read error may be involved. For the CDR3, the DNA is TGTGCCAGCAGTTTACCCGACAGTGATAAGCTTATCTTT. Encoded protein: CASSLPDSDKLIF. This chain connects TRBV27 to TRBJ1-1, with a weak D call TRBD1 (5 bases). The CDR3 loop spans 13 amino acids. Per the germline V gene, CDR1 is MNHEY and CDR2 is SMNVEV (reference sequence).

For the CDR3, the DNA is TGTGCCAGCAGACCCTCTAGCACAGATACGCAGTATTTT. It translates to CASRPSSTDTQYF. The genes are TRBV4-2 and TRBJ2-3; the D is unclear. Germline V lookup: CDR1 LGHNA, CDR2 YNFKEQ. V was cut by 6 bases and J by 0 bases, with 7 bases left in between. There are 13 residues in the CDR3.

V and J are TRBV5-4 and TRBJ2-3; D may correspond to TRBD1 or TRBD2 (5 bases each). Deletions cut 6 bases from V and 4 bases from J, with 15 bases between. The length of the CDR3 is 14 residues. Germline assignment: CDR1 SGHNT and CDR2 YYREEE (reference sequence). CDR3 in DNA: TGTGCCAGCACCTCCGGGACCCAACCAGATACGCAGTATTTT. It specifies CASTSGTQPDTQYF.

This chain uses TRBV5-4 with TRBJ2-5, with 9 bases identical to TRBD1. From germline, CDR1 is SGHNT and CDR2 YYREEE (reference sequence). The CDR3 is made up of 15 amino acids. V lost 3 bases to trimming and J lost 2 bases; unmatched junction nucleotides: 5. The CDR3 reads CASSSGQGFQETQYF. As DNA, the CDR3 is TGTGCCAGCAGCTCTGGACAGGGGTTTCAAGAGACCCAGTACTTC. The entire variable domain, with the rest obtained from reference TRBV5-4 and TRBJ2-5, is as follows: ETGVTQSPTHLIKTRGQQVTLRCSSQSGHNTVSWYQQALGQGPQFIFQYYREEENGRGNFPPRFSGLQFPNYSSELNVNALELDDSALYLCASSSGQGFQETQYFGPGTRLLVL.

V usage is TRBV27 and J usage is TRBJ2-3; D ambiguous. This CDR3 is built from 16 residues. Germline CDR1 MNHEY, CDR2 SMNVEV (reference sequence). V was trimmed by 3 bases and J by 0 bases, leaving 13 bases between them. CDR3 in amino acids: CASSFGRRSSTDTQYF. CDR3 nucleotides: TGTGCCAGCAGTTTCGGGCGCAGATCTAGCACAGATACGCAGTATTTT.